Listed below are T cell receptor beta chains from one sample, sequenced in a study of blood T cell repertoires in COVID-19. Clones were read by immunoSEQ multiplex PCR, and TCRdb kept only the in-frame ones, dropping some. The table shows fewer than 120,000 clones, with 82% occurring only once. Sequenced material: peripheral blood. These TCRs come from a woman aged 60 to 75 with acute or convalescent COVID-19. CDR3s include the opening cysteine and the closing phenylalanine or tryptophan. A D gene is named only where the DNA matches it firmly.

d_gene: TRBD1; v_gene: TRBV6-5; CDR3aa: CASRPGGQGYGYTF
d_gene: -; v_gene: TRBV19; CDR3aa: CASSIGRSFQNTEAFF
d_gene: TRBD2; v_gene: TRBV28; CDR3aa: CASSLYGGTDTQYF
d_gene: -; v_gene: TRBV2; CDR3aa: CASSEGLARDQYF
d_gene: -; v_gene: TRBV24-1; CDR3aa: CATSAPLGDRPYNEQFF
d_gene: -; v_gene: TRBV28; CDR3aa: CASSPLGSSLETQYF
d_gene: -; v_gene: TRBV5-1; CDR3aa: CASSLGNSGQGEKLFF
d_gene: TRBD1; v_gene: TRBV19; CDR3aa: CASSTGTDYGYTF
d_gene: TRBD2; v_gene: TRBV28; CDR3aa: CASSLLAGSETQYF
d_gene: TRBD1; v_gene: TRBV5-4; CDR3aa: CASSPPGQGDRNTEAFF
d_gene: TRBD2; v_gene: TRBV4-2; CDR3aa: CASSQEKAGVFGDTQYF
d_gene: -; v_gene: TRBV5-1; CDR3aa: CASSLRGGEKLFF
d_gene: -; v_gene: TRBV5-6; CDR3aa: CASSLAAGVMHQPQHF
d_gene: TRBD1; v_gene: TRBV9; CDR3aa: CASSAWTGGTEAFF
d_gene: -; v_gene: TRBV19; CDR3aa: CASSNPGGGAGEQYF
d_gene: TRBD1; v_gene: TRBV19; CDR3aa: CASSRGTGKNTEAFF
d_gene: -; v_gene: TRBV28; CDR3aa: CASSLRRNQPQHF
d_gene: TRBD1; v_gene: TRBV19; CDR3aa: CATNRRGHGTDYGYTF
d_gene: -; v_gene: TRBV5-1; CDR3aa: CASSPTNSQDNQPQHF
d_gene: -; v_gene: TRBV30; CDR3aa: CASLSVAGIYRGYTF
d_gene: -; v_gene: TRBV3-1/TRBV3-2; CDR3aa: CASSQGWGGNTEAFF
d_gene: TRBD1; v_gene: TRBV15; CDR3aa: CATSRGQFDGYTF
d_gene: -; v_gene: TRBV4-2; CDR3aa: CASSQESESSYEQYF
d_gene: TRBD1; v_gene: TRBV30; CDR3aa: CAWRRDRDTEAFF
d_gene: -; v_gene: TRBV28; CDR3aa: CASRTGDSNQPQHF
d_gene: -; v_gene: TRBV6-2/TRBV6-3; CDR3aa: CASSYSEVIDEQYF
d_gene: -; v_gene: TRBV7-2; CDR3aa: CASSLVQGGTDTQYF
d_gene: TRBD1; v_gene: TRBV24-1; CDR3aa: CATSGQDYAGYTF
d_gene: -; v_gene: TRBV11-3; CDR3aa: CASSLDRTEAFF
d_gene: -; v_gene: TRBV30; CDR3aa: CAWSLEGDTEAFF
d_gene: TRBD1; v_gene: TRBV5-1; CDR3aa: CASNPWTGANTGELFF
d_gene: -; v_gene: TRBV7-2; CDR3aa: CASSSLGQMYGYTF
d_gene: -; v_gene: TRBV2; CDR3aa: CASRERDYEQYF
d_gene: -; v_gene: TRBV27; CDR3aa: CASSRSGVNSPLHF
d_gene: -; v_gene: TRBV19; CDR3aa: CASSTSGGIRTGELFF
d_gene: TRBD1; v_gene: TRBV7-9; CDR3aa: CASSEGQGVYGYTF
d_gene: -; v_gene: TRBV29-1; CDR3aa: CSVENITNEKLFF
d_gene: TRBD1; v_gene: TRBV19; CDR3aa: CASSTRDRVYGYTF
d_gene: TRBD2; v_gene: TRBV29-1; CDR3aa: CSVWLAGGGELFF
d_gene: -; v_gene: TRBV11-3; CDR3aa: CASSLTISGNQFF
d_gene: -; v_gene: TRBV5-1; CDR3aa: CASHAGSGNTIYF
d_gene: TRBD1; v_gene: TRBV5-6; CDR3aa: CASSHTGQGSYEQYF
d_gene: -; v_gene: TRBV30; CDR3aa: CAWRDFNSPLHF
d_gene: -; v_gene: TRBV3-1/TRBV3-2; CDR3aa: CASSQGEDYGYTF
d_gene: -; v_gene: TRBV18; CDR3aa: CASSRQTDYEQYF
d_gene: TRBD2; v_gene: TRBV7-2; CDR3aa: CASSPASGLSYNEQFF
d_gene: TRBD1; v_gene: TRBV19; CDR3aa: CASKDRGTYNSPLHF
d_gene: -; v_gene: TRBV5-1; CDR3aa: CASSLTGEVDTQYF
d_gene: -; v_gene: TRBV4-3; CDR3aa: CASSQGTVAYEKLFF
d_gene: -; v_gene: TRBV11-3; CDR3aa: CASSLAADTEAFF
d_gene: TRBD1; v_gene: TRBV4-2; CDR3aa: CASSQEILDRGNEQFF
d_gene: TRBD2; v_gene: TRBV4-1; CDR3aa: CASSQGSSGGRTDTQYF
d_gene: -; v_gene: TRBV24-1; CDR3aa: CATSDLGDINGYTF
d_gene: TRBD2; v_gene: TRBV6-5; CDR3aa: CASSYGAGGRETQYF